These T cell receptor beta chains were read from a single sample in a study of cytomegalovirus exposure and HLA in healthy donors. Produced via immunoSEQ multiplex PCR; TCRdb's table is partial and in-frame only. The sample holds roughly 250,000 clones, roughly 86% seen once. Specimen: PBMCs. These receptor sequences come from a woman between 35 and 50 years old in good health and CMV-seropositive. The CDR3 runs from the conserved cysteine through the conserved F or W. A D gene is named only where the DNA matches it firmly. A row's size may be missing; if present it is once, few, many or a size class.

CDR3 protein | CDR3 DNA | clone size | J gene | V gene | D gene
CASKAAGDGAYGYTF | TGTGCCAGCAAAGCCGCGGGGGATGGGGCCTATGGCTACACCTTC | - | TRBJ1-2 | TRBV5-6 | -
CASSLRDNQETQYF | TGTGCCAGCAGCTTAAGGGACAACCAAGAGACCCAGTACTTC | - | TRBJ2-5 | TRBV7-2 | -
CASSPTTQGGEKLFF | TGTGCCAGCTCACCAACAACGCAGGGCGGTGAAAAACTGTTTTTT | - | TRBJ1-4 | TRBV18 | -
CASSPGGVTYGYTF | TGTGCCAGCAGCCCCGGGGGGGTGACCTATGGCTACACCTTC | - | TRBJ1-2 | TRBV7-2 | -
CASSFGTGATFTDTQYF | TGCGCCAGCAGCTTCGGTACAGGAGCCACTTTCACAGATACGCAGTATTTT | - | TRBJ2-3 | TRBV5-1 | -
CASSTGLSGYTF | TGTGCCAGCAGTACAGGGTTGAGTGGCTACACCTTC | - | TRBJ1-2 | TRBV28 | -
CASRRQGSSYNSPLHF | TGTGCCAGTAGAAGACAGGGAAGCTCCTATAATTCACCCCTCCACTTT | - | TRBJ1-6 | TRBV19 | TRBD1
CASSLVRASGRAYEQYF | TGTGCCAGCAGCTTGGTGAGGGCTAGCGGGAGGGCCTACGAGCAGTACTTC | once | TRBJ2-7 | TRBV5-6 | TRBD2
CATGSGGTDTQYF | TGTGCCACCGGTAGCGGGGGCACAGATACGCAGTATTTT | - | TRBJ2-3 | TRBV15 | TRBD2
CASSRGQALYNEQFF | TGTGCCAGCAGCCGGGGACAGGCCCTTTACAATGAGCAGTTCTTC | - | TRBJ2-1 | TRBV11-1 | TRBD1
CAWSGRAAPDTQYF | TGTGCCTGGAGTGGGCGAGCGGCCCCAGATACGCAGTATTTT | - | TRBJ2-3 | TRBV30 | -
CASSLTRSNEKLFF | TGTGCCAGCAGTTTAACCAGGTCTAATGAAAAACTGTTTTTT | - | TRBJ1-4 | TRBV27 | -
CASTLWGGDKQETQYF | TGTGCCAGCACTCTATGGGGAGGGGACAAACAAGAGACCCAGTACTTC | - | TRBJ2-5 | TRBV28 | -
CASSLTRDSNQPQHF | TGTGCCAGCAGTTTAACCAGGGATAGCAATCAGCCCCAGCATTTT | - | TRBJ1-5 | TRBV27 | -
CAWRLAGYGDTQYF | TGTGCCTGGAGACTAGCGGGGTACGGAGATACGCAGTATTTT | - | TRBJ2-3 | TRBV30 | TRBD2
CASKERESPSPNEQFF | TGTGCCAGCAAAGAGCGGGAGAGCCCATCGCCAAATGAGCAGTTCTTC | - | TRBJ2-1 | TRBV2 | TRBD2
CASSILAGAQRSGANVLTF | TGTGCCAGTAGTATTCTAGCGGGAGCGCAACGCTCTGGGGCCAACGTCCTGACTTTC | - | TRBJ2-6 | TRBV19 | TRBD2
CASSIGQGQRREQFF | TGTGCCAGTAGTATCGGACAGGGCCAGAGACGGGAGCAGTTCTTC | - | TRBJ2-1 | TRBV19 | TRBD1
CASSLIGLDNQPQHF | TGCGCCAGCAGCTTGATCGGGTTAGACAATCAGCCCCAGCATTTT | - | TRBJ1-5 | TRBV5-1 | -
CASRKQGSSYEQYF | TGTGCCAGCAGAAAACAGGGGAGCTCCTACGAGCAGTACTTC | - | TRBJ2-7 | TRBV5-6 | TRBD1
CASSSPAGTSQETQYF | TGTGCCAGCAGTAGTCCAGCGGGCACCTCCCAAGAGACCCAGTACTTC | once | TRBJ2-5 | TRBV28 | -
CASSPGAGTHNEQFF | TGTGCCAGCAGCCCCGGGGCGGGGACCCACAATGAGCAGTTCTTC | - | TRBJ2-1 | TRBV11-2 | -
CASSLGQGVYQPQHF | TGTGCCAGCAGTTTAGGGCAGGGGGTTTATCAGCCCCAGCATTTT | - | TRBJ1-5 | TRBV28 | TRBD1
CASSQAVGTSGSGEQFF | TGTGCCAGCAGCCAAGCCGTAGGGACTAGCGGGAGTGGTGAGCAGTTCTTC | - | TRBJ2-1 | TRBV4-2 | TRBD2
CASSGNRGLVYEQYF | TGTGCCAGCAGTGGTAACAGGGGTTTAGTCTACGAGCAGTACTTC | many | TRBJ2-7 | TRBV2 | TRBD1
CASSYSKGATDTQYF | TGTGCCAGCAGTTACTCGAAGGGGGCGACAGATACGCAGTATTTT | - | TRBJ2-3 | TRBV6-6 | TRBD1
CASSLGTGSSVGELFF | TGTGCCAGCAGTCTAGGGACAGGGAGTTCGGTCGGGGAGCTGTTTTTT | - | TRBJ2-2 | TRBV28 | TRBD1
CASSPYRENEKLFF | TGTGCCAGCTCACCATACAGGGAAAATGAAAAACTGTTTTTT | - | TRBJ1-4 | TRBV18 | -
CASSSAAGYEQFF | TGCGCCAGCAGCTCCGCCGCGGGCTATGAGCAGTTCTTC | few | TRBJ2-1 | TRBV5-1 | -
CASSLSGAGQSYGYTF | TGCGCCAGCAGCCTATCGGGGGCGGGACAGAGCTATGGCTACACCTTC | - | TRBJ1-2 | TRBV4-3 | TRBD1
CASSSGTGLPTDTQYF | TGCGCCAGCAGCTCCGGGACAGGTTTGCCCACAGATACGCAGTATTTT | - | TRBJ2-3 | TRBV5-1 | TRBD1
CASSVSSSGYEQYF | TGTGCCAGCAGCGTAAGTAGCTCGGGGTACGAGCAGTACTTC | - | TRBJ2-7 | TRBV9 | -
CASSYSLGGTNYGYTF | TGTGCCAGCAGTTACTCCCTGGGAGGGACAAATTATGGCTACACCTTC | few | TRBJ1-2 | TRBV6-5 | -
CASSPFRPRTGGVDYEQYF | TGTGCCAGCAGCCCCTTCAGACCCCGAACAGGGGGAGTTGACTACGAGCAGTACTTC | - | TRBJ2-7 | TRBV11-1 | TRBD1
CASSKNTEAFF | TGTGCCAGCAGCAAGAACACTGAAGCTTTCTTT | - | TRBJ1-1 | TRBV6-6 | -
CASKAGGAFYEQYF | TGTGCCAGCAAAGCGGGGGGGGCCTTCTACGAGCAGTACTTC | - | TRBJ2-7 | TRBV27 | TRBD2
CGSTSGGTDTQYF | TGTGGTTCCACTAGCGGTGGAACAGATACGCAGTATTTT | - | TRBJ2-3 | TRBV28 | TRBD2
CASSQDFSGQGNTGELFF | TGCGCCAGCAGCCAAGATTTCTCCGGACAGGGGAACACCGGGGAGCTGTTTTTT | - | TRBJ2-2 | TRBV4-1 | TRBD1
CASRNRQGALNSPLHF | TGTGCCAGCAGGAATCGACAGGGTGCCCTCAATTCACCCCTCCACTTT | - | TRBJ1-6 | TRBV27 | TRBD1
CASSQDPDTRNYGYTF | TGCGCCAGCAGCCAAGATCCCGACACCCGTAACTATGGCTACACCTTC | - | TRBJ1-2 | TRBV4-3 | -
CASSLTGQIGAFF | TGTGCCAGCAGTTTGACAGGCCAGATAGGAGCTTTCTTT | - | TRBJ1-1 | TRBV28 | -
CASSLGMVLPYEQYF | TGTGCCAGCAGCTTAGGTATGGTCCTACCCTACGAGCAGTACTTC | - | TRBJ2-7 | TRBV11-2 | -
CASIRQVPGNEQYF | TGTGCCAGCATCCGACAGGTCCCGGGGAACGAGCAGTACTTC | - | TRBJ2-7 | TRBV21-1 | -
CASRVGQGNYEQYF | TGTGCCAGCAGGGTTGGACAGGGAAACTACGAGCAGTACTTC | once | TRBJ2-7 | TRBV27 | TRBD1
CASSQGLRGGLDGYTF | TGTGCCAGCAGCCAAGGGCTACGGGGGGGGCTGGATGGCTACACCTTC | once | TRBJ1-2 | TRBV14 | -
CASSFGSQETQYF | TGTGCCAGCAGTTTTGGCAGTCAAGAGACCCAGTACTTC | - | TRBJ2-5 | TRBV27 | -
CASSLGASGGTDTQYF | TGCGCCAGCAGCTTGGGCGCTAGCGGCGGCACAGATACGCAGTATTTT | - | TRBJ2-3 | TRBV5-1 | TRBD2
CASSLAGVYGETQYF | TGTGCCAGCAGCTTAGCCGGAGTTTATGGAGAGACCCAGTACTTC | - | TRBJ2-5 | TRBV7-9 | -
CASSFALGPSRFGQYF | TGTGCCAGCAGCTTTGCACTCGGTCCCTCGAGGTTCGGGCAGTACTTC | - | TRBJ2-7 | TRBV12-1 | -